This TCR beta chain was sequenced for a study of control samples from healthy donors and cancer patients. V was shortened by 6 bases and J by 0 bases, with 9 bases between the two germline ends. The CDR3 has 13 amino acids. Germline CDR1 is MNHEY and CDR2 is SVGAGI. Sequenced by immunoSEQ multiplex PCR; TCRdb stores in-frame clones only, minus some. Here the sample spans over 15,000 clones, about 86% being singletons. This clone has a single count. Material: PBMCs. The chain has TRBV6-5 and TRBJ2-7; the D gene is possibly TRBD1 (6 bases). The sequence derives from a woman between 65 and 79 years old with colorectal cancer. The CDR3 nucleotides are TGTGCCAGCAGATCGACAGGCTCCTACGAGCAGTACTTC. Translating it yields CASRSTGSYEQYF.